The 25 T cell receptor beta chains given below trace back to one sample, sequenced in a study of type 1 regulatory T cells. Each CDR3 protein is one row after TCRdb ran MiXCR on the reads. The sample lists about 24,000 distinct CDR3 sequences; around half were seen once. These receptors' antigens are unknown. Sequencing was carried out using cultured T cells, either the whole culture or a sorted T cell fraction (not recorded which). The receptors were gathered from a human donor in good health.

The chain combines TRBV6-1 with TRBJ1-5, with 10 bases matching TRBD1. The V gene end was trimmed by 4 bases and the J gene end by 3 bases; junction bases not matched to a gene: 6. The CDR3 length is 16 residues. Germline CDR1 reads MNHNS; CDR2 reads SASEGT. The CDR3 region is CASSALDRGSNQPQHF. The CDR3 bases are TGTGCCAGCAGTGCTTTGGACAGGGGGTCCAATCAGCCCCAGCATTTT.

To note about this clonotype: No DNA is shown, since the ends of the CDR3 on it are uncertain; the CDR3 is the one TCRdb lists. The chain links TRBV12-2 to TRBJ2-2; TRBD1 is the table's D call, not checked against the DNA. TRBV12-2 is reported as a pseudogene. The CDR3 contains 15 residues when both ends are counted. This CDR3 reads CAREEGERTPGSCFF.

V is TRBV15 and J is TRBJ1-2; 8 bases align to TRBD1. Germline CDR1 is LNHNV and CDR2 is YYDKDF (reference sequence). V lost 1 base and J lost 6; bases outside the gene matches: 7. This CDR3 has 15 residues. The CDR3 nucleotides are TGTGCCACCAGCAGAGTGGCAGGGGGCGGCGATGGCTACACCTTC. Translation: CATSRVAGGGDGYTF. The whole variable domain, filled in from reference TRBV15 and TRBJ1-2, reads DAMVIQNPRYQVTQFGKPVTLSCSQTLNHNVMYWYQQKSSQAPKLLFHYYDKDFNNEADTPDNFQSRRPNTSFCFLDIRSPGLGDTAMYLCATSRVAGGGDGYTFGSGTRLTVV.

On this clonotype itself: The final CDR3 position lacks the conserved phenylalanine or tryptophan, pointing to a likely read error. The J gene is TRBJ2-3, the V gene TRBV7-2, with a weak D call TRBD2 (6 bases). Germline CDR1 is SGHTA and CDR2 is FQGNSA. V lost 5 bases, J lost 1 base, and 13 bases lay in between. CDR3 length equals 15 residues. The CDR3 loop reads CASSPEGRRTDTQYL. CDR3 DNA sequence: TGTGCCAGCAGCCCGGAGGGCCGACGCACAGATACGCAGTATCTT.

The CDR3 nucleotides are TGTGCCAGCAGCCTCAGACTAGCGGGGGGTCACAATGAGCAGTTCTTC. It encodes CASSLRLAGGHNEQFF. The rearrangement uses TRBV11-2 and TRBJ2-1, with 13 positions matching TRBD2. J lost 5 bases, V lost 5 bases, and 6 bases had no gene match. The CDR3 spans 16 residues. The germline V gene has CDR1 SGHAT and CDR2 FQNNGV.

The chain combines TRBV5-1 with TRBJ1-2; D is uncertain. V was pared by 0 bases and J by 4 bases, with 13 bases between. Germline V gene sequence: CDR1 SGHRS, CDR2 YFSETQ. The CDR3 sequence is 15 residues long. CDR3 bases: TGCGCCAGCAGCTTGGACACGACACCCCTCTATGGCTACACCTTC. Protein product: CASSLDTTPLYGYTF.

The genes are TRBV5-1 and TRBJ2-1; the match to TRBD2 covers 14 bases. The CDR3 has 19 amino acids. Germline-derived CDR1 and CDR2 are SGHRS and YFSETQ. With V trimmed by 3 bases and J by 0 bases, 8 bases remained unmatched. The CDR3 protein is CASSYGLAGGQSSYNEQFF. The CDR3 bases are TGCGCCAGCAGCTACGGACTAGCGGGGGGTCAAAGCTCCTACAATGAGCAGTTCTTC.

The V call is TRBV10-3, the J call TRBJ1-2, with TRBD1 as a possible D gene (5 bases). V was clipped by 5 bases and J by 2 bases, with 12 bases between them. The CDR3 loop spans 14 amino acids. The germline gives CDR1 ENHRY, CDR2 SYGVKD. The CDR3 protein is CAISRDGRNYGYTF. The CDR3 nucleotides read TGTGCCATCAGTCGGGACGGAAGAAACTATGGCTACACCTTC.

This chain uses TRBV12-3 or TRBV12-4 with TRBJ2-3; 12 bases map to TRBD2. This CDR3 spans 17 amino acids. The J segment lost 7 bases and the V segment lost 4 bases, leaving 12 bases of the junction unmatched. The CDR3 nucleotides read TGTGCCAGCAGTTCTACCGATCTAGCGGGGGGGTCGTATACGCAGTATTTT. It specifies CASSSTDLAGGSYTQYF.

The chain couples TRBV12-3 or TRBV12-4 to TRBJ1-2; no reliable D call. This CDR3 region has 14 residues. V dropped 3 bases and J dropped 0 bases, with 8 bases sitting between them. The CDR3 DNA reads as TGTGCCAGCAGTTTTACGGGTTCTAACTATGGCTACACCTTC. Its translation is CASSFTGSNYGYTF.

The chain links TRBV6-2 or TRBV6-3 to TRBJ1-1; TRBD1 aligns across 7 bases. The V gene's germline CDR1 is MNHEY and CDR2 SVGEGT. Trimming at V came to 6 bases and at J to 5 bases, leaving 18 bases not matched to a gene. CDR3 size: 17 residues. CDR3 sequence (DNA): TGTGCCAGCAGGAAGGGCTGGCAGGGGGGATCGAGGACTGAAGCTTTCTTT. Its translation is CASRKGWQGGSRTEAFF.

The rearrangement uses TRBV4-2 and TRBJ2-5; 13 bases agree with TRBD2. From germline, CDR1 is LGHNA and CDR2 YNFKEQ. The CDR3 covers 18 residues. V dropped 3 bases and J dropped 1; count of bases not matched to a gene: 8. CDR3 in amino acids: CASSQAAGLAGSQETQYF. DNA for the CDR3: TGTGCCAGCAGCCAGGCCGCGGGACTAGCGGGATCCCAAGAGACCCAGTACTTC.

J is TRBJ2-1 and V is TRBV12-3 or TRBV12-4, with 12 bases lining up with TRBD2. V trimming: 4 bases; J trimming: 5 bases; junction bases outside the gene matches: 3. The CDR3 is 15 residues long. CDR3 coding DNA: TGTGCCAGCAGTTCAACTAGCGGGGGGAACAATGAGCAGTTCTTC. Translated: CASSSTSGGNNEQFF.

This clonotype was detected a few times. The V gene is TRBV15, the J gene TRBJ1-5; 11 bases align to TRBD1. This CDR3 is 17 amino acids long. Germline V gene data show CDR1 as LNHNV and CDR2 as YYDKDF (reference sequence). The junction had 8 bases not matched to a gene; V was cut back by 0 bases and J by 7 bases. The CDR3 coding sequence is TGTGCCACCAGCAGAGATCCGGGGACAGGGGGTAGACAGCCCCAGCATTTT. This translates into CATSRDPGTGGRQPQHF. Variable domain in full (rest from reference TRBV15 and TRBJ1-5): DAMVIQNPRYQVTQFGKPVTLSCSQTLNHNVMYWYQQKSSQAPKLLFHYYDKDFNNEADTPDNFQSRRPNTSFCFLDIRSPGLGDTAMYLCATSRDPGTGGRQPQHFGDGTRLSIL.

The chain couples TRBV7-2 to TRBJ2-5; 11 nucleotides agree with TRBD1. The CDR3 totals 16 residues. CDR1 and CDR2 from the germline V gene are SGHTA and FQGNSA. V lost 1 base to trimming and J lost 5 bases; unmatched junction nucleotides: 6. CDR3 coding DNA: TGTGCCAGCAGCTTAGGAGGACAGGGGGCCTTGGAGACCCAGTACTTC. Protein sequence: CASSLGGQGALETQYF.

The sample holds a few counts of this clonotype. This chain joins TRBV4-1 and TRBJ2-5; D is undetermined. V was clipped by 4 bases and J by 5 bases, with 8 bases between them. The length of the CDR3 is 12 residues. CDR1 and CDR2 (germline): MGHRA, YSYEKL. CDR3 DNA: TGCGCCAGCAGCCGCCTCGGGGAGACCCAGTACTTC. This encodes CASSRLGETQYF.

This clonotype was observed a few times. The rearrangement joins TRBV5-1 to TRBJ2-1; D ambiguous. CDR1 and CDR2 from the germline V gene are SGHRS and YFSETQ. The CDR3 length is 14 residues. Trimming removed 0 bases at V and 5 bases at J, with 9 bases between. DNA for the CDR3: TGCGCCAGCAGCTTGGACGTGGGAAACAATGAGCAGTTCTTC. It encodes CASSLDVGNNEQFF.

This chain uses TRBV7-9 with TRBJ1-4; D might be TRBD1 (5 bases). V was trimmed by 2 bases and J by 7 bases, leaving 11 bases between them. CDR3 length: 14 amino acids. The germline V gene encodes CDR1 SEHNR and CDR2 FQNEAQ (reference sequence). CDR3 region: CASSLLVDTEKLFF. The CDR3 nucleotides are TGTGCCAGCAGCTTATTGGTGGACACTGAAAAACTGTTTTTT.

This chain joins TRBV10-3 and TRBJ1-4; no reliable D call. Germline CDR1 and CDR2: ENHRY and SYGVKD. Trimming left V 6 bases short and J 9 bases short, with 17 bases between. CDR3 length equals 14 residues. The DNA for the CDR3 is TGTGCCATCAGCCCCACAGAAGGAATCAAAAAACTGTTTTTT. It is translated as CAISPTEGIKKLFF.

This clonotype was picked up a small number of times. The V gene is TRBV6-6, the J gene TRBJ1-3; 9 nucleotides align to TRBD1. V was clipped by 6 bases and J by 0 bases; unmatched bases: 6. Germline V gives CDR1 MNHNY, CDR2 SVGAGI (reference sequence). The CDR3 extends over 16 amino acids. CDR3 bases: TGTGCCAGCAGGAGGACAGGGGTTTCCTCTGGAAACACCATATATTTT. It yields the protein CASRRTGVSSGNTIYF.

This sequence joins TRBV19 and TRBJ2-6; D is ambiguous. V was pared by 7 bases and J by 1 base, with 8 bases between. Germline CDR1 is LNHDA and CDR2 is SQIVND (reference sequence). This CDR3 spans 14 amino acids. For the CDR3, the DNA is TGTGCCAGTAATTTAGGGTCTGGGGCCAACGTCCTGACTTTC. It encodes CASNLGSGANVLTF.

The rearrangement links TRBV10-3 to TRBJ2-6; D is undetermined. Trimming stripped 8 bases from V and 1 base from J, with 21 bases between. Germline V gives CDR1 ENHRY, CDR2 SYGVKD. The CDR3 sequence is 18 residues long. The CDR3: CAIRTKPGLPSGANVLTF. The CDR3 nucleotides are TGTGCCATCCGAACTAAACCGGGTCTACCTTCTGGGGCCAACGTCCTGACTTTC.

The chain combines TRBV19 with TRBJ1-6; no definite D call. CDR3 size: 17 residues. V was pared by 4 bases and J by 4 bases, with 17 bases between. The V gene's germline CDR1 is LNHDA and CDR2 SQIVND (reference sequence). CDR3 protein: CASSTFRENEYNSPLHF. CDR3 nucleotide sequence: TGTGCCAGTAGTACCTTTCGGGAAAACGAATATAATTCACCCCTCCACTTT.

The gene calls are TRBV12-3 or TRBV12-4 and TRBJ1-3; no firm D call. V lost 3 bases and J 2 bases, leaving 8 bases between the germline ends. The CDR3 loop spans 14 amino acids. CDR3 nucleotide sequence: TGTGCCAGCAGTTTTTGGGCCGCTGGAAACACCATATATTTT. Translating gives CASSFWAAGNTIYF.

This clonotype has only one observation. One end of the junction varies from germline; a read error may be responsible. CDR3 in DNA: TGTGCCAGCAGCCGCACAATAAATTCTGGCACAGACGGTTTT. It yields the protein CASSRTINSGTDGF. The chain couples TRBV7-2 to TRBJ2-3; no firm D call. Looked up from germline, CDR1 is SGHTA and CDR2 is FQGNSA. This CDR3 is built from 14 residues.